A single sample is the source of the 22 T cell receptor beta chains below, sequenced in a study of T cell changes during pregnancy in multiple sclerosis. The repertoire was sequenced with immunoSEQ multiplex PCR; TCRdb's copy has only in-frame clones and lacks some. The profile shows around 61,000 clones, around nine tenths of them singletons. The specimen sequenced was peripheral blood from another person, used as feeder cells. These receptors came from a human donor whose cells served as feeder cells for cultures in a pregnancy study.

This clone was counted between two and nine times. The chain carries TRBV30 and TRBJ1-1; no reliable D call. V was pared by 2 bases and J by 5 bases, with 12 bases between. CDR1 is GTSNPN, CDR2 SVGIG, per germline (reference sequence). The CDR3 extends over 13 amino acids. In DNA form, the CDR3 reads TGTGCCTGGAGTTGGATTCGGGAAACTGAAGCTTTCTTT. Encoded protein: CAWSWIRETEAFF. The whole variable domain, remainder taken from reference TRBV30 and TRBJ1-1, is SQTIHQWPATLVQPVGSPLSLECTVEGTSNPNLYWYRQAAGRGLQLLFYSVGIGQISSEVPQNLSASRPQDRQFILSSKKLLLSDSGFYLCAWSWIRETEAFFGQGTRLTVV.

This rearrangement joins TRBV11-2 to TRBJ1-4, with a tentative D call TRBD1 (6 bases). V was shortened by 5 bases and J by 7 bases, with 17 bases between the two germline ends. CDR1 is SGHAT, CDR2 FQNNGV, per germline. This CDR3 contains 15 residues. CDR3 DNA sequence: TGTGCCAGCAGCCGGGGGGACACCTGGGGTGAAAAACTGTTTTTT. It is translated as CASSRGDTWGEKLFF.

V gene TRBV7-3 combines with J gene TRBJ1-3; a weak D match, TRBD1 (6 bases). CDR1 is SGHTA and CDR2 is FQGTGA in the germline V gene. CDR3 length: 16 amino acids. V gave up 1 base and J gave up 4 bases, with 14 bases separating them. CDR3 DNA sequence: TGTGCCAGCAGCTTAATGGCCGCAGGGGCCGGAAACACCATATATTTT. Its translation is CASSLMAAGAGNTIYF.

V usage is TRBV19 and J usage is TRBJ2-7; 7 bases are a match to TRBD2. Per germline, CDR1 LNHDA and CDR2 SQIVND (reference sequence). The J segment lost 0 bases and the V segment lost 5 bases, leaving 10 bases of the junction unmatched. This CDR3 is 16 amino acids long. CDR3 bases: TGTGCCAGTAGTCCCCTGGGGGGGTACCGCTCCTACGAGCAGTACTTC. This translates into CASSPLGGYRSYEQYF. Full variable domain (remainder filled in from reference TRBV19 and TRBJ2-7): DGGITQSPKYLFRKEGQNVTLSCEQNLNHDAMYWYRQDPGQGLRLIYYSQIVNDFQKGDIAEGYSVSREKKESFPLTVTSAQKNPTAFYLCASSPLGGYRSYEQYFGPGTRLTVT.

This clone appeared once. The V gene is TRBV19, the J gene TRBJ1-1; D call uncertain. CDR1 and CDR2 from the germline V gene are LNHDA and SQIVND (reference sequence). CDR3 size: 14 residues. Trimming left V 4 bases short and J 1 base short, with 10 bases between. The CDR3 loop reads CASSKETPNTEAFF. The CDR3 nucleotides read TGTGCCAGTAGTAAAGAGACACCGAACACTGAAGCTTTCTTT. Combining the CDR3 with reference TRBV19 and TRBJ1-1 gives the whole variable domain DGGITQSPKYLFRKEGQNVTLSCEQNLNHDAMYWYRQDPGQGLRLIYYSQIVNDFQKGDIAEGYSVSREKKESFPLTVTSAQKNPTAFYLCASSKETPNTEAFFGQGTRLTVV.

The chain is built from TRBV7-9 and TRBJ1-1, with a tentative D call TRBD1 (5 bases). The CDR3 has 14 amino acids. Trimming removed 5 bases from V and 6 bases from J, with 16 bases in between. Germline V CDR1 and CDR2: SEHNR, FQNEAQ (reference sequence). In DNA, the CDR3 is TGTGCCAGCAGCCCTAGGGGAGGATGGGCTGAAGCTTTCTTT. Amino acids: CASSPRGGWAEAFF.

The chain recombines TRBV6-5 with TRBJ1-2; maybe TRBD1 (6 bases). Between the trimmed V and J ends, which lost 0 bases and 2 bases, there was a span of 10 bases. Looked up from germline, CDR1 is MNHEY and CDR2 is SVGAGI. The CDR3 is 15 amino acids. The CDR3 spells CASSYSGGLNYGYTF. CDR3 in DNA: TGTGCCAGCAGTTACTCGGGGGGCCTGAACTATGGCTACACCTTC.

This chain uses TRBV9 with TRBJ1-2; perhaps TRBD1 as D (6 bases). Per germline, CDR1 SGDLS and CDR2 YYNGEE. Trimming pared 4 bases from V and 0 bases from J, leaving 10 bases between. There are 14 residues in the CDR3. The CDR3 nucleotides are TGTGCCAGCAGCCACGACAGGCCTAACTATGGCTACACCTTC. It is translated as CASSHDRPNYGYTF.

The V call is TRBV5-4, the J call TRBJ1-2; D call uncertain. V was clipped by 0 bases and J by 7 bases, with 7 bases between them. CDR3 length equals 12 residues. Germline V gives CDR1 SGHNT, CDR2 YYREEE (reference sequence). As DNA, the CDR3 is TGTGCCAGCAGCTTGGATGGGAGTGGCTACACCTTC. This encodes CASSLDGSGYTF.

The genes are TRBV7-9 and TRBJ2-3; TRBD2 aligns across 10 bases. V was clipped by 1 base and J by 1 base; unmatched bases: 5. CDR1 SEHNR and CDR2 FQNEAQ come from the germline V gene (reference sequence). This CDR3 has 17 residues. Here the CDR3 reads CASSLVGTSGGTDTQYF. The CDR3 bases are TGTGCCAGCAGCTTAGTCGGTACTAGCGGGGGCACAGATACGCAGTATTTT.

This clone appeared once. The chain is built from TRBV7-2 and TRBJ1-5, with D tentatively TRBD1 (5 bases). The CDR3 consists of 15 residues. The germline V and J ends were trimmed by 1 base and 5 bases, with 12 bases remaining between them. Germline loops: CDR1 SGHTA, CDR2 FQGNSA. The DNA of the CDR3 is TGTGCCAGCAGCTTAGAAGCGGGGGTTGATCAGCCCCAGCATTTT. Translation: CASSLEAGVDQPQHF.

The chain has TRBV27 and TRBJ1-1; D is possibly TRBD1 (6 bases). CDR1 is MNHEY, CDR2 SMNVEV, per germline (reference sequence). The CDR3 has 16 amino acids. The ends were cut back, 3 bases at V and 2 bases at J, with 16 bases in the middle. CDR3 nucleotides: TGTGCCAGCAGTTTGGTTCTGGACAGAAGAAACACTGAAGCTTTCTTT. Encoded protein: CASSLVLDRRNTEAFF.

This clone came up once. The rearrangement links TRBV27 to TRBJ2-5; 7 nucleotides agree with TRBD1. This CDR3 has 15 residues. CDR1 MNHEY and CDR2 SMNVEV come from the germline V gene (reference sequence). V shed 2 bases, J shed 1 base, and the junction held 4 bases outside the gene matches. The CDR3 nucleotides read TGTGCCAGCAGTTTACGCCGGGACAGCCAAGAGACCCAGTACTTC. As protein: CASSLRRDSQETQYF.

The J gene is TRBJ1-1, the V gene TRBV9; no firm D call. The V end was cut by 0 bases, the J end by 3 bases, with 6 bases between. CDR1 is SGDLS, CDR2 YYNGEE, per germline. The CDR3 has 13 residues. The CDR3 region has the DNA TGTGCCAGCAGCGTAGAAGGGTACACTGAAGCTTTCTTT. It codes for CASSVEGYTEAFF. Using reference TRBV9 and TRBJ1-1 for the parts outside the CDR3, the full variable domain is DSGVTQTPKHLITATGQRVTLRCSPRSGDLSVYWYQQSLDQGLQFLIQYYNGEERAKGNILERFSAQQFPDLHSELNLSSLELGDSALYFCASSVEGYTEAFFGQGTRLTVV.

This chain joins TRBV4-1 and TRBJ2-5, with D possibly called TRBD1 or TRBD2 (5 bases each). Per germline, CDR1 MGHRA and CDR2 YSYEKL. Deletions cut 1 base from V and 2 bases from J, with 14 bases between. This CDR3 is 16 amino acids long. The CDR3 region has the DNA TGCGCCAGCAGCCAAGTAGGGACCACGGAACAAGAGACCCAGTACTTC. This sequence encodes CASSQVGTTEQETQYF.

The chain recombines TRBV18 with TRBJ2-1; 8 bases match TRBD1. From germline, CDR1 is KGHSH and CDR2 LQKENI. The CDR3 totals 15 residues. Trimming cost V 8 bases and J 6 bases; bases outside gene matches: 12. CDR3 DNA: TGTGCCAGCCCCCGCCCGGGACAGGCCTCCAATGAGCAGTTCTTC. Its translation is CASPRPGQASNEQFF.

In DNA, the CDR3 is TGTGCCAGCAGCCAAGCACCTCAAGAGACCCAGTACTTC. Translation: CASSQAPQETQYF. The V call is TRBV9, the J call TRBJ2-5, with unresolved D. The germline CDR1 and CDR2 sequences are SGDLS and YYNGEE. Trimming took 4 bases from V and 2 from J, leaving 9 bases between them. CDR3 length: 13 amino acids.

For the CDR3, the DNA is TGTGCCTGGAGTGTAACCGACAATCAGCCCCAGCATTTT. It is translated as CAWSVTDNQPQHF. The V call is TRBV30, the J call TRBJ1-5, with D uncertain. V was shortened by 0 bases and J by 3 bases, with 6 bases between the two germline ends. The CDR3 spans 13 residues. Germline CDR1 is GTSNPN and CDR2 is SVGIG (reference sequence).

The CDR3 nucleotides read TGTGCCAGCAGCGAGATACAAGTTTCTGGGGCCAACGTCCTGACTTTC. It translates to CASSEIQVSGANVLTF. J is TRBJ2-6 and V is TRBV7-3; D unclear. Germline V gene lookup returns CDR1 SGHTA and CDR2 FQGTGA. V shed 5 bases and J shed 1 base, with 12 bases lying between them. CDR3 length equals 16 residues.

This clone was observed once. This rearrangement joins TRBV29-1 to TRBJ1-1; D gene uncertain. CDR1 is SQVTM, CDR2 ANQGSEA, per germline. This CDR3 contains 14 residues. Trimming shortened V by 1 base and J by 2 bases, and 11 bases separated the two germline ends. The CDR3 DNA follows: TGCAGCGTTGAAGGGCCCCAGGTAAACACTGAAGCTTTCTTT. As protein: CSVEGPQVNTEAFF.

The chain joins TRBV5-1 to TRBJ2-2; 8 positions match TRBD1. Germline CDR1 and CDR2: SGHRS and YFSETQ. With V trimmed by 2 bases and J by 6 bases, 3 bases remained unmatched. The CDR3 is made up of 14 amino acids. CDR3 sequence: CASSFDRGPGELFF. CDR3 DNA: TGCGCCAGCAGCTTCGACAGGGGTCCCGGGGAGCTGTTTTTT.

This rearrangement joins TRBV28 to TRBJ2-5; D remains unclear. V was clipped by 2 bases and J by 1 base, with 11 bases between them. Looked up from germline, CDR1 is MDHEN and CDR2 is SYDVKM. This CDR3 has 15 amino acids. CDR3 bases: TGTGCCAGCAGTTTAACCGGGCCCCTCCAAGAGACCCAGTACTTC. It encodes CASSLTGPLQETQYF.